What follows are 17 T cell receptor beta chains derived from one specimen sequenced in a study of beta chain features in type 1 diabetes. Which antigens these TCRs recognize remains unknown. The whole isolated RNA underwent reverse transcription, so sequencing captured expressed TCRB transcripts. Profiled with immunoSEQ multiplex PCR; TCRdb holds only in-frame clones, not every one. The sample gives around 600,000 clones, approximately 13% of which show up once; 0.09% to 0.15% is in the top ten. Findings and caveats of the study: All four CD4+ subsets from Type 1 diabetes patients carried moderately but significantly shorter TCRB CDR3s.

Sequencing was performed on naive CD4+ T cells from blood. Receptors were obtained from a man aged 25 to 40 with type 1 diabetes.

The rearrangement joins TRBV11-3 to TRBJ1-1; D call uncertain. V was clipped by 2 bases and J by 0 bases, with 1 base between them. The germline gives CDR1 SGHNT, CDR2 YENEEA. This CDR3 comprises 12 residues. Written as DNA, the CDR3 is TGTGCCAGCAGCTTAATGAACACTGAAGCTTTCTTT. This encodes CASSLMNTEAFF.

V usage is TRBV7-2 and J usage is TRBJ2-5; 7 positions match TRBD1. V was pared by 5 bases and J by 5 bases, with 5 bases of the junction left unmatched. Per germline, CDR1 SGHTA and CDR2 FQGNSA. The CDR3 totals 13 residues. The CDR3 DNA reads TGTGCCAGCAGCCCCAGGGGGTGGGAGACCCAGTACTTC. Translating gives CASSPRGWETQYF.

The chain carries TRBV5-1 and TRBJ2-5; D unclear. Trimming removed 1 base from V and 8 bases from J, with 21 bases in between. The germline V gene has CDR1 SGHRS and CDR2 YFSETQ. The CDR3 is 16 amino acids. Written as DNA, the CDR3 is TGCGCCAGCAGCTTGCGGTCTGAAGCAGCCGAGAGTACCCAGTACTTC. Translation gives CASSLRSEAAESTQYF.

Only a few counts were recorded for this clone. V is TRBV5-1 and J is TRBJ2-7; D may be TRBD1 (6 bases). This CDR3 is built from 15 residues. Trimming removed 4 bases at V and 0 bases at J, with 14 bases between. Germline lookup yields CDR1 SGHRS and CDR2 YFSETQ. The CDR3 nucleotides read TGCGCCAGCAGCCGTCTTGACAGGAACTCCTACGAGCAGTACTTC. Translating gives CASSRLDRNSYEQYF.

Only a few counts were recorded for this clone. The rearrangement joins TRBV28 to TRBJ2-7, with 11 bases fitting TRBD1. CDR1 is MDHEN and CDR2 is SYDVKM in the germline V gene. V was clipped by 8 bases and J by 7 bases; unmatched bases: 19. The CDR3 runs 17 residues. CDR3 sequence reads: CASPPSTGTGGSGEQYF. The CDR3 bases are TGTGCCAGCCCACCCTCAACCGGGACAGGGGGATCAGGAGAGCAGTACTTC.

The V and J genes are TRBV5-4 and TRBJ1-3, with TRBD1 as a possible D gene (6 bases). This CDR3 spans 15 amino acids. The V end was cut by 1 base, the J end by 1 base, with 9 bases between. CDR1 is SGHNT, CDR2 YYREEE, per germline (reference sequence). In DNA form, the CDR3 reads TGTGCCAGCAGCTTGCAGGGGAAATCTGGAAACACCATATATTTT. The encoded protein is CASSLQGKSGNTIYF.

The chain links TRBV4-3 to TRBJ1-2; tentative D call: TRBD1 (5 bases). CDR3 length equals 15 residues. Germline CDR1 reads LGHNA; CDR2 reads YSLEER. V dropped 0 bases and J dropped 4 bases, with 12 bases sitting between them. This chain's CDR3 is CASSQDQGVIYGYTF. CDR3 nucleotide sequence: TGCGCCAGCAGCCAAGATCAAGGGGTAATCTATGGCTACACCTTC.

The J gene is TRBJ2-7, the V gene TRBV15; D tentatively reads TRBD1 or TRBD2 (6 bases each). Per germline, CDR1 LNHNV and CDR2 YYDKDF (reference sequence). Trimming left V 0 bases short and J 6 bases short, with 15 bases between. There are 15 residues in the CDR3. CDR3 nucleotides: TGTGCCACCAGCAGAGATACAGGTCGGGGGCGCGAGCAGTACTTC. Translation: CATSRDTGRGREQYF.

V usage is TRBV25-1 and J usage is TRBJ2-3, with D perhaps TRBD1 (6 bases). This CDR3 contains 14 residues. CDR1 and CDR2 from the germline V gene are MGHDK and SYGVNS. V was clipped by 8 bases and J by 4 bases, with 16 bases between them. CDR3 nucleotide sequence: TGTGCCAGCGTGGACAGTTGGGGGTCAGATACGCAGTATTTT. Translating it yields CASVDSWGSDTQYF.

Only a few counts were recorded for this clone. The rearrangement links TRBV7-2 to TRBJ2-6, with D unclear. This CDR3 contains 16 residues. V was shortened by 5 bases and J by 0 bases, with 11 bases between the two germline ends. Per germline, CDR1 SGHTA and CDR2 FQGNSA. CDR3 amino acids: CASSQEGFSGANVLTF. The CDR3 bases are TGTGCCAGCAGCCAAGAAGGATTCTCTGGGGCCAACGTCCTGACTTTC.

The V and J genes are TRBV14 and TRBJ1-2; D remains ambiguous. Trimming pared 1 base from V and 3 bases from J, leaving 15 bases between. The length of the CDR3 is 16 residues. Germline lookup yields CDR1 SGHDN and CDR2 FVKESK. DNA for the CDR3: TGTGCCAGCAGCCAAGTGAAGGGCCAAGGCGACTATGGCTACACCTTC. It encodes CASSQVKGQGDYGYTF.

CDR3 bases: TGTGCCAGCAGCCTAACAACCGGGACAGCTTATGGCTACACCTTC. Encoded protein: CASSLTTGTAYGYTF. The rearrangement uses TRBV9 and TRBJ1-2; 7 positions match TRBD1. The CDR3 is 15 residues long. Looked up from germline, CDR1 is SGDLS and CDR2 is YYNGEE. V was clipped by 4 bases and J by 5 bases; unmatched bases: 11.

The chain employs TRBV11-2 and TRBJ2-2; D is undetermined. Trimming removed 1 base from V and 6 bases from J, with 6 bases in between. Germline V lookup: CDR1 SGHAT, CDR2 FQNNGV. There are 13 residues in the CDR3. Here the CDR3 reads CASSLVSPGELFF. CDR3 DNA: TGTGCCAGCAGCTTAGTATCACCCGGGGAGCTGTTTTTT.

The V gene is TRBV25-1, the J gene TRBJ2-7, with 9 bases aligning to TRBD1. Germline V gene data show CDR1 as MGHDK and CDR2 as SYGVNS. This CDR3 has 14 residues. The V gene end was trimmed by 8 bases and the J gene end by 0 bases; junction bases not matched to a gene: 5. The DNA of the CDR3 is TGTGCCAGCTCGCCGGGACAGGGCTCCTACGAGCAGTACTTC. Translation: CASSPGQGSYEQYF.

The sample holds a few counts of this clone. The chain links TRBV25-1 to TRBJ2-1; D may be TRBD1 or TRBD2 (5 bases each). The V gene's germline CDR1 is MGHDK and CDR2 SYGVNS. The CDR3 runs 16 residues. Deletions cut 3 bases from V and 4 bases from J, with 16 bases between. The CDR3 DNA follows: TGTGCCAGCAGTGAGTTCCGGGACCGAGAATACAATGAGCAGTTCTTC. Translated, it gives CASSEFRDREYNEQFF. Drawing the rest from reference TRBV25-1 and TRBJ2-1, the complete variable domain is EADIYQTPRYLVIGTGKKITLECSQTMGHDKMYWYQQDPGMELHLIHYSYGVNSTEKGDLSSESTVSRIRTEHFPLTLESARPSHTSQYLCASSEFRDREYNEQFFGPGTRLTVL.

This clone was recorded a few times. This chain connects TRBV7-3 to TRBJ1-2; 7 bases fit TRBD1. Germline CDR1 reads SGHTA; CDR2 reads FQGTGA. Trimming cost V 5 bases and J 6 bases; bases outside gene matches: 6. The CDR3 contains 13 residues. For the CDR3, the DNA is TGTGCCAGCAGCCTACGGGACAGTAATGGCTACACCTTC. Translating it yields CASSLRDSNGYTF. The complete variable domain, with remaining parts taken from reference TRBV7-3 and TRBJ1-2, reads GAGVSQTPSNKVTEKGKYVELRCDPISGHTALYWYRQSLGQGPEFLIYFQGTGAADDSGLPNDRFFAVRPEGSVSTLKIQRTERGDSAVYLCASSLRDSNGYTFGSGTRLTVV.

This clone was seen more than once but under ten times. The chain employs TRBV4-3 and TRBJ2-7, with D perhaps matching TRBD1 (6 bases). CDR1 is LGHNA, CDR2 YSLEER, per germline. V was shortened by 0 bases and J by 6 bases, with 15 bases between the two germline ends. The CDR3 sequence is 15 residues long. CDR3 sequence reads: CASSQDIQGSFEQYF. CDR3 sequence (DNA): TGCGCCAGCAGCCAAGACATACAGGGATCTTTCGAGCAGTACTTC.